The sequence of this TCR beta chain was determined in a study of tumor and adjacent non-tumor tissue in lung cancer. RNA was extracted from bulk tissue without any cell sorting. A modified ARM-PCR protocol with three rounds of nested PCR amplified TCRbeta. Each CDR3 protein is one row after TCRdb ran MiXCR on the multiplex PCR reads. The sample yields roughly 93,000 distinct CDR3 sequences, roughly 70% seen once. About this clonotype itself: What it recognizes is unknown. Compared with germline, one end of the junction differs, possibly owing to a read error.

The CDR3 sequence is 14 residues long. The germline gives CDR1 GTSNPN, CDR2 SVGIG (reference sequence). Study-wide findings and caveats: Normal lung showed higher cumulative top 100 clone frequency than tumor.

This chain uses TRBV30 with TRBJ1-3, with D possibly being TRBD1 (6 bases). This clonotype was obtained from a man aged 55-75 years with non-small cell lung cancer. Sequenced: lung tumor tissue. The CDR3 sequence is CAWSTGKTGSTIYF. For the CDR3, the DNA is TGTGCCTGGAGTACAGGGAAAACTGGAAGCACCATATATTTT. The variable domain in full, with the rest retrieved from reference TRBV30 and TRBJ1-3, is SQTIHQWPATLVQPVGSPLSLECTVEGTSNPNLYWYRQAAGRGLQLLFYSVGIGQISSEVPQNLSASRPQDRQFILSSKKLLLSDSGFYLCAWSTGKTGSTIYFGEGSWLTVV.